This TCR beta chain originates from a study of cytomegalovirus exposure and HLA in healthy donors. Study-wide background: The 500 to 750 first-cohort repertoires and the roughly 130 validation repertoires shared the same platform, a later analysis reported.

Using immunoSEQ multiplex PCR, the repertoire was profiled, and TCRdb retains in-frame clones only, with some absent. The sample carries 300,000 to 350,000 clones, roughly 90% recorded once. Study-wide results and limits: Overall, around 160 TCR beta chains were annotated as cytomegalovirus-associated. The authors confirmed in vitro that a few CMV-associated chains were specific for CMV antigens.

Trimming cost V 3 bases and J 8 bases; bases outside gene matches: 10. Germline-derived CDR1 and CDR2 are SGDLS and YYNGEE. The CDR3 runs 15 residues. Of note for this clone: The antigen remains undetermined.

The receptor was derived from a man aged 25-45 years in good health and CMV-seronegative. Sequencing was done on a sample of PBMCs. The chain recombines TRBV9 with TRBJ2-1, with TRBD1 matching over 8 bases. The CDR3 nucleotides read TGTGCCAGCAGCGCAGACAGGGGTGGATTTCATGAGCAGTTCTTC. Translated, it gives CASSADRGGFHEQFF.